What follows describes a single T cell receptor (beta chain). Its antigen remains undetermined. No much larger clone exists at a distance of one base, and base qualities are not known. Libraries were prepared through the immunoSEQ multiplex PCR assay. This is the immuneACCESS table as TCRdb keeps it, with only in-frame sequences that have V and J called. A part of the clones is gone; compared with another copy, unresolved V genes explain less than half, and the rest is unexplained. Here the sample has tens of thousands of clones; around nine tenths occur a single time. The top ten clones comprise approximately 0.25% of the sample. This entry belongs to a study of T cell changes during pregnancy in multiple sclerosis (dated by TCRdb to between 2018 and 2020). In terms of the full investigation: The study looked at changes in the T cell repertoire across pregnancy in women with multiple sclerosis.

At the junction V is shortened by 4 bases and J by 5 bases; bases outside the gene matches: 16. The CDR3 goes from the cysteine to the phenylalanine over 19 residues. This entry keeps only the CDR3 DNA: 57 bases, framed from base 1. CDR1 and CDR2 were assigned from the germline V gene as KGHSH and LQKENI. The chain is assembled from TRBV18 and TRBJ2-2; TRBD2 aligns with 10 central bases. Sequences were derived from CD4+ T cells from peripheral blood mononuclear cells, sampled in the second trimester of pregnancy. The TCR originated in a female donor with multiple sclerosis, enrolled in a pregnancy study. The DNA sequence follows: TGTGCCAGCTCACTAAGCCCTCCACCTAGCGGGGGTTTGACCGGGGAGCTGTTTTTT. This sequence encodes CASSLSPPPSGGLTGELFF.